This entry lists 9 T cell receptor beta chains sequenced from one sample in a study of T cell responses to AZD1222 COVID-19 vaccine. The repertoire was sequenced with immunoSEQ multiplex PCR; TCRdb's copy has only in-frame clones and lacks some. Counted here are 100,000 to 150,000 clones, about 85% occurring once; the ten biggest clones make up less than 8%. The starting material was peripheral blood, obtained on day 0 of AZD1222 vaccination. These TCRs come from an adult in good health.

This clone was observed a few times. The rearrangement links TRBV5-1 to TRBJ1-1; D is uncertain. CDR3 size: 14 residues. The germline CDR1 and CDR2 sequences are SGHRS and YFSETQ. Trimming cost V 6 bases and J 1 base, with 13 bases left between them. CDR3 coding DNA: TGCGCCAGCACCCCGGCGGTGACGAACACTGAAGCTTTCTTT. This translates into CASTPAVTNTEAFF.

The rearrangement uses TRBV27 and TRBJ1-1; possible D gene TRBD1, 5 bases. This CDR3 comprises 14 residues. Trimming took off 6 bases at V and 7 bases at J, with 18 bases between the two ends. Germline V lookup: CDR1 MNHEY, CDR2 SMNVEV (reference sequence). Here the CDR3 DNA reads TGTGCCAGCAGCCCCAAGCAGGGACGGGATGAAGCTTTCTTT. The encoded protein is CASSPKQGRDEAFF.

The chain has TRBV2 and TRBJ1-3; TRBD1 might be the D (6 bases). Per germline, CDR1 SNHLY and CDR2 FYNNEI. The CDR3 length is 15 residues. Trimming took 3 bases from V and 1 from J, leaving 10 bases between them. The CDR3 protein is CASSDATGSGNTIYF. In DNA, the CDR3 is TGTGCCAGCAGTGACGCCACAGGGTCTGGAAACACCATATATTTT.

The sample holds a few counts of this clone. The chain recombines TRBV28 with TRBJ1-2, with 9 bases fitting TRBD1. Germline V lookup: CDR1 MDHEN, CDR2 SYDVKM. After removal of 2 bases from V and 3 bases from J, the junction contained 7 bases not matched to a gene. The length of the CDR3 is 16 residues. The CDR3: CASSLPGQGSYYGYTF. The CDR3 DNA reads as TGTGCCAGCAGTTTACCGGGACAGGGAAGTTACTATGGCTACACCTTC.

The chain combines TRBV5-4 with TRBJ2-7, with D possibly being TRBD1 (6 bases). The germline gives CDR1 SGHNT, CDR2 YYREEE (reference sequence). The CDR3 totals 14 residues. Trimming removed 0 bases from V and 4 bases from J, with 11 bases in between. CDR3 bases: TGTGCCAGCAGCTTGGGTCACGGACAGTACGAGCAGTACTTC. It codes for CASSLGHGQYEQYF.

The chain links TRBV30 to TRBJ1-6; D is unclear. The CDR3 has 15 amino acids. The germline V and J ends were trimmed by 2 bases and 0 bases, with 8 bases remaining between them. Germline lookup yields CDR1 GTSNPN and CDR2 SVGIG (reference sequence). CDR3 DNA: TGTGCCTGGAGTCGCGGTAGCTCCTATAATTCACCCCTCCACTTT. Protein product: CAWSRGSSYNSPLHF. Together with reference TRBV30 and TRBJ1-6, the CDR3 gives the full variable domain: SQTIHQWPATLVQPVGSPLSLECTVEGTSNPNLYWYRQAAGRGLQLLFYSVGIGQISSEVPQNLSASRPQDRQFILSSKKLLLSDSGFYLCAWSRGSSYNSPLHFGNGTRLTVT.

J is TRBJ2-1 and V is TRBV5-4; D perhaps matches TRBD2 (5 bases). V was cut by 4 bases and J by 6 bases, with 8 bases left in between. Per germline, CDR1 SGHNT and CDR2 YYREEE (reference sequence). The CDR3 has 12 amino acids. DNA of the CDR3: TGTGCCAGCAGCCGGGATCCCAATGAGCAGTTCTTC. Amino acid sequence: CASSRDPNEQFF.

CDR3 sequence: CASSLGGTEKLFF. The CDR3 DNA follows: TGTGCCAGCAGTTTAGGGGGAACGGAAAAACTGTTTTTT. The chain is built from TRBV12-3 or TRBV12-4 and TRBJ1-4, with D uncertain. The V and J ends lost 1 base and 8 bases respectively, with 8 bases between them. The CDR3 runs 13 residues.

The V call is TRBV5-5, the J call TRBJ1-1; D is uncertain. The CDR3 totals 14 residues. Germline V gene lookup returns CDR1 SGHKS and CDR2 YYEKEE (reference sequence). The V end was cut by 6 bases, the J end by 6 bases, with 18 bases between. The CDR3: CASTREDALPEAFF. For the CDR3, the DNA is TGTGCCAGCACACGAGAGGATGCCCTACCTGAAGCTTTCTTT.